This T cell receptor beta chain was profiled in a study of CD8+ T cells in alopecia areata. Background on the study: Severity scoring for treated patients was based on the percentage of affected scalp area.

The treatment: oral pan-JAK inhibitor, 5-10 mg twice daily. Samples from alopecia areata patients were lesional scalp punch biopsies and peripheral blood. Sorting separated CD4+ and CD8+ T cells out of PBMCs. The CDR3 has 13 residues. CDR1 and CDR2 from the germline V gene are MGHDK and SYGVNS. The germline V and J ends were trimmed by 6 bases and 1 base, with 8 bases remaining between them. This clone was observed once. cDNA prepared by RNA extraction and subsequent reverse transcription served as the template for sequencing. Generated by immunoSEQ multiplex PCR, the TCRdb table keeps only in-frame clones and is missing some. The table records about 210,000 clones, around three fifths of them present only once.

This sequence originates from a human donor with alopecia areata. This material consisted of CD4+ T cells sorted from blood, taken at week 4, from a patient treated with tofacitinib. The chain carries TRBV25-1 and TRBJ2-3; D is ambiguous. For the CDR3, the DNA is TGTGCCAGCAGCATAACGGGCACAGATACGCAGTATTTT. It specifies CASSITGTDTQYF. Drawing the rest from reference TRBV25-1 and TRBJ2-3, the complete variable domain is EADIYQTPRYLVIGTGKKITLECSQTMGHDKMYWYQQDPGMELHLIHYSYGVNSTEKGDLSSESTVSRIRTEHFPLTLESARPSHTSQYLCASSITGTDTQYFGPGTRLTVL.